This T cell receptor beta chain emerged from a study of breast tumors, draining lymph nodes, adjacent tissues. Study findings and constraints: Tumor repertoires ranked between lymph nodes and nontumor tissue in diversity, with V and J gene preferences. Most tumor T cells seemingly derive from lymph node, then expand in tumor. The lymph node origin of tumor T cells was framed as consistent with a hypothesis, not demonstrated. Luminal-like breast cancer showed significantly greater tumor-nontumor repertoire similarity than basal-like breast cancer did.

The V gene's germline CDR1 is SGHAT and CDR2 FQNNGV. The CDR3 is made up of 17 amino acids. V lost 6 bases and J 3 bases, leaving 22 bases between the germline ends. TCRdb fed the multiplex PCR reads into MiXCR, producing one record per CDR3 protein. The data contain tens of thousands of distinct CDR3 sequences, over 40% of them seen just once; the ten biggest clones take up about 10%. Comment on this clonotype: Antigen unknown.

The TCR sequence derives from a female donor with breast cancer. Some clones in this sample may be carry-over from other donors' samples. Material: breast tumor tissue. V usage is TRBV11-2 and J usage is TRBJ2-3; D possibly corresponds to TRBD2 (6 bases). CDR3 loop: CASSYPGLLMQTDTQYF. DNA for the CDR3: TGTGCCAGCAGTTACCCGGGACTCCTTATGCAGACAGATACGCAGTATTTT.